A selection of T cell receptor beta chains follows, all from one sample in a study of cytomegalovirus exposure and HLA in healthy donors. Repertoires were generated with immunoSEQ multiplex PCR, while TCRdb's copy carries only in-frame clones and drops some. The profile shows approximately 160,000 clones, roughly four fifths of them singletons. The material sequenced was PBMCs. These receptors came from a man under 40 in good health and CMV-seropositive. The CDR3 runs from the conserved cysteine through the conserved F or W. Fields, in order: CDR3 DNA, CDR3 protein, J gene, clone size, D gene, V gene, CDR3 length. D genes are given only for firm matches. The size entry is marked missing in some rows and otherwise reads once, few, many or a size class.

TGTGCCAGCAATCCACAGGGGGGAGTGTACGAGCAGTACTTC,CASNPQGGVYEQYF,TRBJ2-7,.,TRBD1,TRBV28,14
TGTGCCATCAGTGAAGGAGTTACTGGCCGAACCGGGGAGCTGTTTTTT,CAISEGVTGRTGELFF,TRBJ2-2,.,.,TRBV10-3,16
TGTGCCAGCAGCCAAGATTGGAGGTCGGGCGGCTACACCTTC,CASSQDWRSGGYTF,TRBJ1-2,.,.,TRBV14,14
TGTGCCAGCAGCTCCGGGACAGGGGAACGTAATTCACCCCTCCACTTT,CASSSGTGERNSPLHF,TRBJ1-6,.,TRBD1,TRBV5-6,16
TGCGCCAGCAGGACAACAGGCTATGGCTACACCTTC,CASRTTGYGYTF,TRBJ1-2,.,.,TRBV10-1,12
TGTGCCAGCAGTTTATGGGAGGGCGGGGAGACCCAGTACTTC,CASSLWEGGETQYF,TRBJ2-5,.,TRBD2,TRBV27,14
TGTGCCTGGAGTCTCCCCAATGAGCAGTTCTTC,CAWSLPNEQFF,TRBJ2-1,once,.,TRBV30,11
TGTGCCAGCAGCCCCCGGGCGGGGATCCAAGAGACCCAGTACTTC,CASSPRAGIQETQYF,TRBJ2-5,.,.,TRBV11-1,15
TGTGCCAGCAGCCCTACAGGGTACTCTGGAAACACCATATATTTT,CASSPTGYSGNTIYF,TRBJ1-3,few,.,TRBV7-9,15
TGTGCCAGTAGTTCGGGGTCGGGAGATACGCAGTATTTT,CASSSGSGDTQYF,TRBJ2-3,few,.,TRBV19,13
TGTGCCAGTAGTGCTACAGGGTCCTACGAGCAGTACTTC,CASSATGSYEQYF,TRBJ2-7,few,.,TRBV19,13
TGTGCCAGCAGTGAAGCGCTGGGCAACACCAAGTTCGGCTACACCTTC,CASSEALGNTKFGYTF,TRBJ1-2,.,.,TRBV6-1,16
TGTGCCAGCAGCTTTGATGACAGGGCCTATGGCTACACCTTC,CASSFDDRAYGYTF,TRBJ1-2,.,TRBD1,TRBV5-4,14
TGTGCCAGCAGACTTAGGGGCACTGAAGCTTTCTTT,CASRLRGTEAFF,TRBJ1-1,.,.,TRBV28,12
TGCGCCAGCAGCTTGGGACAGGGATATGAAAAACTGTTTTTT,CASSLGQGYEKLFF,TRBJ1-4,.,TRBD1,TRBV5-1,14
TGCGCCAGCAGCCCTTCGGGGGGGTCCTACGAGCAGTACTTC,CASSPSGGSYEQYF,TRBJ2-7,.,TRBD2,TRBV5-1,14
TGTGCCAGCAGCCCGTCCGGCGGCTACTATGGCTACACCTTC,CASSPSGGYYGYTF,TRBJ1-2,.,.,TRBV27,14
TGTGCCAGCAGTTTATTCGACAGGGAAGGACTCTTT,CASSLFDREGLF,TRBJ1-1,.,TRBD1,TRBV28,12
TGTGCCAGCAGGCCGCCGGGGAGGGGCAAATCCTACGAGCAGTACTTC,CASRPPGRGKSYEQYF,TRBJ2-7,.,TRBD2,TRBV28,16
TGCGCCAGCAGCTTGGCCCAGGAAGATACGCAGTATTTT,CASSLAQEDTQYF,TRBJ2-3,.,.,TRBV5-1,13
TGTGCCAGCTCACAACTCAAGGAAAAACTGTTTTTT,CASSQLKEKLFF,TRBJ1-4,.,.,TRBV18,12
TGTGCCAGCAGCGTAGAATCCAGCTCCTACGAGCAGTACTTC,CASSVESSSYEQYF,TRBJ2-7,.,.,TRBV9,14
TGCGCCAGCCGTACAGGGTTGGTTGGCGAGCAGTACTTC,CASRTGLVGEQYF,TRBJ2-7,.,.,TRBV5-1,13
TGCGCCAGCCGTCCCGGTGTGCCCTCTGGAAACACCATATATTTT,CASRPGVPSGNTIYF,TRBJ1-3,.,.,TRBV5-1,15
TGCGCCAGCAGCCAGTGGACTAGCGGGGATGCAAAGACCCAGTACTTC,CASSQWTSGDAKTQYF,TRBJ2-5,.,TRBD2,TRBV5-1,16
TGTGCCAGCAGTTTCTCAGGGTTGGATCAGCCCCAGCATTTT,CASSFSGLDQPQHF,TRBJ1-5,.,.,TRBV28,14
TGTGCCAGCAGGACCGGGACAGGGGACGTCGACGGTCAGTTCTTC,CASRTGTGDVDGQFF,TRBJ2-1,.,TRBD1,TRBV27,15
TGCAGCGGGCTTTGGGGAGCAAGAGAGCAGTTCTTC,CSGLWGAREQFF,TRBJ2-1,.,.,TRBV29-1,12
TGTGCCAGCAGCTTAGTGGTCAGGTGGGAGACCCAGTACTTC,CASSLVVRWETQYF,TRBJ2-5,.,.,TRBV11-2,14
TGTGCCAGCAGCTTAGTCGGCAGGGTCAACGAGCAGTACTTC,CASSLVGRVNEQYF,TRBJ2-7,.,.,TRBV7-2,14
TGTGCCAGCAGTCATAGCGTTACTAGCACAGATACGCAGTATTTT,CASSHSVTSTDTQYF,TRBJ2-3,.,.,TRBV14,15
TGCGCCAGCAGCCAAGATCGCGGAGCTAACTATGGCTACACCTTC,CASSQDRGANYGYTF,TRBJ1-2,.,.,TRBV4-1,15
TGTGCCACCAGCAGAGATCGAGATAACTATGGCTACACCTTC,CATSRDRDNYGYTF,TRBJ1-2,.,.,TRBV15,14
TGTGCCAGCAGCCCCAGACTAGCGGGTACCTCTCGGGACAATGAGCAGTTCTTC,CASSPRLAGTSRDNEQFF,TRBJ2-1,.,TRBD2,TRBV7-9,18
TGTGCCTGGAGTCGCTTCACAGGGCAATCCGAGCAGTACTTC,CAWSRFTGQSEQYF,TRBJ2-7,.,.,TRBV30,14
TGTGCCAGCAATCACAGGGTCAATCAGCCCCAGCATTTT,CASNHRVNQPQHF,TRBJ1-5,.,.,TRBV6-6,13
TGCAGCGTTGATATCGCAGGGGTCACCGGGGAGCTGTTTTTT,CSVDIAGVTGELFF,TRBJ2-2,.,.,TRBV29-1,14
TGTGCCAGCAGCTTGACTAGCGGAACCTACGAGCAGTACTTC,CASSLTSGTYEQYF,TRBJ2-7,.,TRBD2,TRBV11-2,14
TGCGCCAGCAGCCGTTATGGCGGGAGCATGGAGACCCAGTACTTC,CASSRYGGSMETQYF,TRBJ2-5,.,TRBD2,TRBV5-1,15
TGTGCCAGCAGTAGCCCTCGGGACAGGGGTTTCTACGAGCAGTACTTC,CASSSPRDRGFYEQYF,TRBJ2-7,.,TRBD1,TRBV27,16
TGTGCCAGCAACACGGGACTAGCGGGGGGCAATGAGCAGTTCTTC,CASNTGLAGGNEQFF,TRBJ2-1,.,TRBD2,TRBV4-2,15
TGTGCCAGCAGCTTACTCCGAGAGACCCAGTACTTC,CASSLLRETQYF,TRBJ2-5,.,.,TRBV11-2,12
TGTGCCAGCAGTCGGACTAGCGGGATTACAGATACGCAGTATTTT,CASSRTSGITDTQYF,TRBJ2-3,.,TRBD2,TRBV28,15
TGTGCCAGCAGCTTTAGGCGGGGGGGATCCTACGAGCAGTACTTC,CASSFRRGGSYEQYF,TRBJ2-7,.,TRBD2,TRBV11-2,15
TGTGCCAGCGGCGGGCTCGGACCCTACGAGCAGTACTTC,CASGGLGPYEQYF,TRBJ2-7,.,.,TRBV28,13
TGTGCCAGCAGGCAACTAGCGGGGAGGACCTACGAGCAGTACTTC,CASRQLAGRTYEQYF,TRBJ2-7,few,TRBD2,TRBV6-6,15
TGTGCCAGCAGCTTAGGACCTAGCGGGACAAGCGAGACCCAGTACTTC,CASSLGPSGTSETQYF,TRBJ2-5,once,TRBD2,TRBV11-2,16
TGTGCCAGCAGCTTAGGTCGCGGGGGGCCCGATACGCAGTATTTT,CASSLGRGGPDTQYF,TRBJ2-3,.,TRBD2,TRBV7-8,15
TGTGCCAGTAGAACGAGTACCGGGGAGCTGTTTTTT,CASRTSTGELFF,TRBJ2-2,.,.,TRBV19,12
TGTGCCAGCAGAAAGACAGGGGGAGAGCAGTACTTC,CASRKTGGEQYF,TRBJ2-7,.,TRBD1,TRBV6-5,12